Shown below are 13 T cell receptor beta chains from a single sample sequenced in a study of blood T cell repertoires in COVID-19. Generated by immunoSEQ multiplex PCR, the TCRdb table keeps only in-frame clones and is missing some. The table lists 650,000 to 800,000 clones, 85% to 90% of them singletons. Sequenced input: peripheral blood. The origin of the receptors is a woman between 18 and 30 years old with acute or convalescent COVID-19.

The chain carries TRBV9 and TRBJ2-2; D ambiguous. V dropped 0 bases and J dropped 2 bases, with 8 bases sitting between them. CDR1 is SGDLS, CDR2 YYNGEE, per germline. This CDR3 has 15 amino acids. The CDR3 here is CASSVDGRNTGELFF. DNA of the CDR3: TGTGCCAGCAGCGTAGATGGCAGAAACACCGGGGAGCTGTTTTTT.

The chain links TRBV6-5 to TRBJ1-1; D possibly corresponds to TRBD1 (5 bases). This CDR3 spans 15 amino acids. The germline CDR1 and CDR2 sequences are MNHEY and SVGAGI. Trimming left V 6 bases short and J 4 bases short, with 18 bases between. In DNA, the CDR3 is TGTGCCAGCAGCCCCCCGGGGGGGAGGAGCACTGAAGCTTTCTTT. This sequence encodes CASSPPGGRSTEAFF.

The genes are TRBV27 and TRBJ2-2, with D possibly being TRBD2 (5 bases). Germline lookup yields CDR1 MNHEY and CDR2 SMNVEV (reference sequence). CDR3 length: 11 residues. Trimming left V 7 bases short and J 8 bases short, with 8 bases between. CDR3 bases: TGTGCCAGCAAGGACTCTGGGGAGCTGTTTTTT. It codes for CASKDSGELFF.

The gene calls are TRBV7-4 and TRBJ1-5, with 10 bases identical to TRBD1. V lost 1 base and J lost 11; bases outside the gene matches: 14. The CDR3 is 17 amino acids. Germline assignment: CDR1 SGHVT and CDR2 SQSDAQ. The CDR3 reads CASSLETGGEGRVAQHF. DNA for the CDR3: TGTGCCAGCAGCTTAGAGACAGGGGGCGAGGGCCGTGTTGCCCAGCATTTT.

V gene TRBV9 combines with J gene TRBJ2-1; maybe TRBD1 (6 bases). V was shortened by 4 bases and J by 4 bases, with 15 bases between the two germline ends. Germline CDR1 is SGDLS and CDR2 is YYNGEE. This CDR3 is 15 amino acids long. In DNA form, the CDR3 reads TGTGCCAGCAGCTTCACAGAAGGGGGATACAATGAGCAGTTCTTC. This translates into CASSFTEGGYNEQFF.

The CDR3 DNA reads as TGTGCCAGCAGCTTCATACCGGGGGGCCCGAACACCGGGGAGCTGTTTTTT. Encoded protein: CASSFIPGGPNTGELFF. This chain uses TRBV7-8 with TRBJ2-2, with TRBD2 as a possible D gene (7 bases). CDR1 is SGHVS and CDR2 is FQNEAQ in the germline V gene. The CDR3 has 17 amino acids. The ends were cut back, 3 bases at V and 0 bases at J, with 14 bases in the middle.

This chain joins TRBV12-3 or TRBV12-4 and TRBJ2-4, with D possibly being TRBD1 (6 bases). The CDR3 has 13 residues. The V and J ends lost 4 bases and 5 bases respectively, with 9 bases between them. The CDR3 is CASSSRQENIQYF. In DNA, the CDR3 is TGTGCCAGCAGTTCGAGACAGGAAAACATTCAGTACTTC.

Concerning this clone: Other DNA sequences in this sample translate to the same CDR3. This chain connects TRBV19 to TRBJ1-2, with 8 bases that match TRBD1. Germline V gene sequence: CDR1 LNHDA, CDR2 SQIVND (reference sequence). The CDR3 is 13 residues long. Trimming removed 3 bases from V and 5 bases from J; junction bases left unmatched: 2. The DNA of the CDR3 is TGTGCCAGTAGTATCGACAGGGGATATGGCTACACCTTC. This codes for CASSIDRGYGYTF.

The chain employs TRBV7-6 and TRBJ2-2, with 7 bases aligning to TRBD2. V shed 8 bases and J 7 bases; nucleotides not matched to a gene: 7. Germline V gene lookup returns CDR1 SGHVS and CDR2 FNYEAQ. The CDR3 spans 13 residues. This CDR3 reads CASGGREVGELFF. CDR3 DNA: TGTGCCAGCGGCGGACGGGAGGTCGGGGAGCTGTTTTTT. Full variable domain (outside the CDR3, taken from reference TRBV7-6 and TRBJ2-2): GAGVSQSPRYKVTKRGQDVALRCDPISGHVSLYWYRQALGQGPEFLTYFNYEAQQDKSGLPNDRFSAERPEGSISTLTIQRTEQRDSAMYRCASGGREVGELFFGEGSRLTVL.

CDR3 sequence: CASRAGFLNEKLFF. The CDR3 DNA follows: TGTGCCAGCAGAGCGGGGTTTCTTAATGAAAAACTGTTTTTT. This chain uses TRBV6-5 with TRBJ1-4; D call uncertain. There are 14 residues in the CDR3. The V end lost 6 bases, the J end lost 4 bases, and 12 bases lay between the germline ends. CDR1 and CDR2 from the germline V gene are MNHEY and SVGAGI.

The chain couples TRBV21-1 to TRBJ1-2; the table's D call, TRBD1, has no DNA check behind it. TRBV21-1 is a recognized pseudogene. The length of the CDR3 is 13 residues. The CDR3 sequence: CASSRGQYYGYTF. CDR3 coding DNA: TGTGCCAGCAGTAGAGGACAGTACTATGGCTACACCTTC.

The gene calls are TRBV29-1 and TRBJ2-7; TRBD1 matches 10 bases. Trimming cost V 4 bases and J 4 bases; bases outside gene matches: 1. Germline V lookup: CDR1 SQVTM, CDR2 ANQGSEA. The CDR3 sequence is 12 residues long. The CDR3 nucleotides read TGCAGCGTTGGGACAGGGGGGTACGAGCAGTACTTC. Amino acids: CSVGTGGYEQYF.

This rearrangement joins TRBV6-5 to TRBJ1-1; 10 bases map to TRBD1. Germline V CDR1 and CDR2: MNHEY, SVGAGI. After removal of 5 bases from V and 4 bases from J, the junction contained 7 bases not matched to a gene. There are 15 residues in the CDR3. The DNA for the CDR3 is TGTGCCAGCAGTATAGACAGGGGGCTATCCACTGAAGCTTTCTTT. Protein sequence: CASSIDRGLSTEAFF.